The 28 T cell receptor beta chains reported below all come from one sample, sequenced in a study of Tregs in tolerant kidney transplant recipients (dated by TCRdb to the late 2010s). The library relied on the immunoSEQ multiplex PCR assay. Sourced from immuneACCESS, this table was stored by TCRdb with only in-frame sequences that have V and J called. A share of the clones is absent; for the studies checked, an unresolved V gene accounts for under half, and the remainder has no known explanation. Here the sample has fewer than 150,000 clones; 92% occur a single time. Nearly 0.6% of the sample is taken by the ten largest. The sample consisted of CD4+ T cells from blood. All receptors derive from a human donor in good health.

The gene calls are TRBV7-2 and TRBJ2-2, with TRBD1 matching 8 bases. The ends lost 5 bases at V and 0 bases at J; junction bases unmatched: 8. This CDR3 is built from 17 residues. Germline V gene lookup returns CDR1 SGHTA and CDR2 FQGNSA. Here the CDR3 DNA reads TGTGCCAGCAGCCGGACCGGACAGGGATCGAACACCGGGGAGCTGTTTTTT. Translating it yields CASSRTGQGSNTGELFF.

V gene TRBV19 combines with J gene TRBJ2-5, with TRBD2 matching 9 bases. This CDR3 spans 18 amino acids. V was clipped by 3 bases and J by 4 bases; unmatched bases: 15. CDR1 LNHDA and CDR2 SQIVND come from the germline V gene (reference sequence). The DNA for the CDR3 is TGTGCCAGTAGTATCCCCTCTGGGCGGGGGGGCCCCAGAGAGACCCAGTACTTC. Residues: CASSIPSGRGGPRETQYF.

The chain carries TRBV19 and TRBJ2-1; D call uncertain. The V end was cut by 1 base, the J end by 0 bases, with 10 bases between. Germline V gene data show CDR1 as LNHDA and CDR2 as SQIVND (reference sequence). This CDR3 has 16 amino acids. CDR3 protein: CASSIVGGDSYNEQFF. CDR3 sequence (DNA): TGTGCCAGTAGTATAGTTGGCGGCGACTCCTACAATGAGCAGTTCTTC.

In this sample, this clone turned up once. Here the CDR3 reads CASSYPGGNEQFF. DNA of the CDR3: TGTGCCAGCAGTTACCCGGGCGGTAACGAGCAGTTCTTC. This chain uses TRBV6-5 with TRBJ2-1; D is unclear. Looked up from germline, CDR1 is MNHEY and CDR2 is SVGAGI. Deletions cut 2 bases from V and 10 bases from J, with 12 bases between. The CDR3 is made up of 13 amino acids.

This chain joins TRBV30 and TRBJ2-1, with a possible D match to TRBD2 (5 bases). With 2 bases removed from V and 4 bases from J, the gap between germline ends came to 6 bases. Germline CDR1 reads GTSNPN; CDR2 reads SVGIG (reference sequence). The CDR3 contains 12 residues. The CDR3 DNA is TGTGCCTGGAGTCCGGGGTACAATGAGCAGTTCTTC. Encoded protein: CAWSPGYNEQFF.

This rearrangement joins TRBV10-1 to TRBJ1-2, with D uncertain. V was cut by 3 bases and J by 2 bases, with 7 bases left in between. Germline CDR1 and CDR2: WNHNN and SYGVQD (reference sequence). The length of the CDR3 is 13 residues. CDR3: CASSEYLNYGYTF. The DNA of the CDR3 is TGCGCCAGCAGTGAATACTTGAACTATGGCTACACCTTC.

DNA for the CDR3: TGCGCCAGCAGCCAAGAGGAGTTTTTTGGAAACACCATATATTTT. Amino acid sequence: CASSQEEFFGNTIYF. The chain employs TRBV4-1 and TRBJ1-3; D ambiguous. Germline V gene lookup returns CDR1 MGHRA and CDR2 YSYEKL. With 0 bases removed from V and 3 bases from J, the gap between germline ends came to 9 bases. CDR3 length: 15 amino acids.

V gene TRBV5-1 combines with J gene TRBJ2-3; D assignment may be TRBD1 or TRBD2 (6 bases each). V was trimmed by 2 bases and J by 6 bases, leaving 13 bases between them. Germline CDR1 and CDR2: SGHRS and YFSETQ. CDR3 size: 14 residues. CDR3 DNA sequence: TGCGCCAGCAGCTTAGATCAGGGGAGGGATACGCAGTATTTT. Its translation is CASSLDQGRDTQYF.

The rearrangement joins TRBV5-4 to TRBJ1-3; D unresolved. CDR1 and CDR2 from the germline V gene are SGHNT and YYREEE (reference sequence). The V and J ends lost 0 bases and 4 bases respectively, with 11 bases between them. This CDR3 is 15 amino acids long. Written as DNA, the CDR3 is TGTGCCAGCAGCTTGGGAGGCAGAGGGGGAAACACCATATATTTT. Translating gives CASSLGGRGGNTIYF.

The chain carries TRBV7-3 and TRBJ1-2, with TRBD1 matching over 8 bases. From germline, CDR1 is SGHTA and CDR2 FQGTGA. CDR3 size: 13 residues. Losses at the gene ends were 5 bases for V and 5 bases for J; bases not matched to a gene: 4. This CDR3 is CASSVGQGYGYTF. The CDR3, as DNA: TGTGCCAGCAGCGTTGGACAGGGTTATGGCTACACCTTC. Combining the CDR3 with reference TRBV7-3 and TRBJ1-2 gives the whole variable domain GAGVSQTPSNKVTEKGKYVELRCDPISGHTALYWYRQSLGQGPEFLIYFQGTGAADDSGLPNDRFFAVRPEGSVSTLKIQRTERGDSAVYLCASSVGQGYGYTFGSGTRLTVV.

This chain uses TRBV7-8 with TRBJ1-2, with 8 bases matching TRBD1. There are 15 residues in the CDR3. V was clipped by 2 bases and J by 7 bases; unmatched bases: 9. From germline, CDR1 is SGHVS and CDR2 FQNEAQ. DNA of the CDR3: TGTGCCAGCAGCTTAACATTACAGGGGGACACTGGCTACACCTTC. This sequence encodes CASSLTLQGDTGYTF.

This sequence joins TRBV10-3 and TRBJ1-1, with 10 positions matching TRBD1. Germline assignment: CDR1 ENHRY and CDR2 SYGVKD. The CDR3 extends over 15 amino acids. The ends lost 2 bases at V and 3 bases at J; junction bases unmatched: 3. The CDR3 sequence: CAISEPGQGYTEAFF. The CDR3, as DNA: TGTGCCATCAGTGAGCCGGGACAGGGGTACACTGAAGCTTTCTTT.

This clone has a single count. The chain couples TRBV5-5 to TRBJ2-4; 9 bases line up with TRBD2. The trim removed 4 bases at V and 0 bases at J, leaving 17 bases unmatched. The CDR3 contains 20 residues. In germline, CDR1 is SGHKS, CDR2 YYEKEE (reference sequence). CDR3 sequence (DNA): TGTGCCAGCAGCCTAATAGGGAAGACTAGCGGATACCTAGCCAAAAACATTCAGTACTTC. This encodes CASSLIGKTSGYLAKNIQYF.

The V call is TRBV2, the J call TRBJ2-3; 9 bases agree with TRBD2. The germline V gene encodes CDR1 SNHLY and CDR2 FYNNEI. After removal of 6 bases from V and 6 bases from J, the junction contained 10 bases not matched to a gene. The CDR3 consists of 15 residues. This CDR3 is CASRLAGDVPDTQYF. The CDR3 region has the DNA TGTGCCAGCAGATTAGCGGGGGATGTTCCCGATACGCAGTATTTT.

This CDR3 is CASSQDERQSLYNEQFF. The DNA for the CDR3 is TGCGCCAGCAGCCAAGATGAGCGACAGAGCCTTTACAATGAGCAGTTCTTC. V gene TRBV4-1 combines with J gene TRBJ2-1, with a tentative D call TRBD1 (5 bases). The CDR3 contains 17 residues. In germline, CDR1 is MGHRA, CDR2 YSYEKL. V was shortened by 0 bases and J by 4 bases, with 16 bases between the two germline ends.

J is TRBJ2-7 and V is TRBV7-8; 7 positions agree with TRBD1. CDR1 and CDR2 from the germline V gene are SGHVS and FQNEAQ. V gave up 5 bases and J gave up 2 bases; unmatched junction bases: 3. The CDR3 runs 13 residues. In DNA, the CDR3 is TGTGCCAGCAGCGCAACAGGGGCCTACGAGCAGTACTTC. Translation gives CASSATGAYEQYF.

CDR3 loop: CASSAGQILSGANVLTF. The CDR3 DNA reads as TGCGCCAGCAGTGCAGGACAGATCCTCTCTGGGGCCAACGTCCTGACTTTC. J is TRBJ2-6 and V is TRBV10-2, with D possibly TRBD1 on 6 matching bases. Between the trimmed V and J ends, which lost 4 bases and 0 bases, there was a span of 13 bases. This CDR3 contains 17 residues. Germline V gene lookup returns CDR1 WSHSY and CDR2 SAAADI.

The rearrangement uses TRBV27 and TRBJ1-3, with TRBD1 matching 7 bases. Per the germline V gene, CDR1 is MNHEY and CDR2 is SMNVEV (reference sequence). V dropped 5 bases and J dropped 4; count of bases not matched to a gene: 8. This CDR3 comprises 15 residues. CDR3 nucleotides: TGTGCCAGCAGTGCTGGACAGGCAGAGGGAAACACCATATATTTT. It translates to CASSAGQAEGNTIYF.

The V call is TRBV10-3, the J call TRBJ1-5, with D perhaps TRBD1 (5 bases). Trimming left V 10 bases short and J 4 bases short, with 11 bases between. CDR1 and CDR2 (germline): ENHRY, SYGVKD. This CDR3 contains 12 residues. CDR3 loop: CASRDGNQPQHF. CDR3 DNA: TGTGCCAGCAGGGACGGTAATCAGCCCCAGCATTTT.

The chain has TRBV18 and TRBJ1-1, with TRBD1 as a possible D gene (6 bases). Trimming pared 3 bases from V and 1 base from J, leaving 12 bases between. The CDR3 covers 15 residues. CDR1 KGHSH and CDR2 LQKENI come from the germline V gene. CDR3 sequence: CASSPRGTENTEAFF. The CDR3 DNA reads TGTGCCAGCTCACCTAGGGGGACCGAGAACACTGAAGCTTTCTTT.

The CDR3 DNA sequence: TGTGCCAGCAGTTTCACAGGGGCCTCTGGGGCCAACGTCCTGACTTTC. Translation: CASSFTGASGANVLTF. The rearrangement links TRBV27 to TRBJ2-6; 7 bases are shared with TRBD1. There are 16 residues in the CDR3. The germline V gene encodes CDR1 MNHEY and CDR2 SMNVEV (reference sequence). Trimming cost V 3 bases and J 0 bases; bases outside gene matches: 2.

J is TRBJ1-1 and V is TRBV6-6; 9 bases line up with TRBD1. The germline CDR1 and CDR2 sequences are MNHNY and SVGAGI (reference sequence). CDR3 length equals 15 residues. V dropped 2 bases and J dropped 0; count of bases not matched to a gene: 1. The CDR3 is CASSYGDRVNTEAFF. The CDR3 nucleotides are TGTGCCAGCAGTTACGGGGACAGGGTGAACACTGAAGCTTTCTTT.

J is TRBJ2-3 and V is TRBV5-6; TRBD1 might be the D (6 bases). CDR1 SGHDT and CDR2 YYEEEE come from the germline V gene. Trimming took 3 bases from V and 8 from J, leaving 10 bases between them. The CDR3 runs 12 residues. The CDR3 sequence is CASSSQGVTQYF. DNA of the CDR3: TGTGCCAGCAGCTCACAGGGTGTTACGCAGTATTTT.

The chain carries TRBV29-1 and TRBJ1-4; possibly TRBD1 for D (5 bases). The CDR3 is 13 amino acids. Trimming cost V 4 bases and J 8 bases, with 14 bases left between them. Germline V gene sequence: CDR1 SQVTM, CDR2 ANQGSEA. This CDR3 reads CSVVGGAGEKLFF. DNA for the CDR3: TGCAGCGTTGTGGGAGGGGCGGGGGAAAAACTGTTTTTT.

The V gene is TRBV10-1, the J gene TRBJ2-5; TRBD2 matches at 10 bases. Per germline, CDR1 WNHNN and CDR2 SYGVQD (reference sequence). CDR3 size: 17 residues. Trimming cost V 3 bases and J 4 bases; bases outside gene matches: 11. The CDR3 coding sequence is TGCGCCAGCAGTGATAAGCGGGAGGGCCGTTTTAGAGAGACCCAGTACTTC. Residues: CASSDKREGRFRETQYF.

V is TRBV14 and J is TRBJ1-4, with D perhaps TRBD1 (5 bases). Germline CDR1 reads SGHDN; CDR2 reads FVKESK. CDR3 length: 16 residues. Trimming shortened V by 1 base and J by 8 bases, and 17 bases separated the two germline ends. As DNA, the CDR3 is TGTGCCAGCAGCCAAGCGGGACCCCCAACGGGGGAAAAACTGTTTTTT. Protein: CASSQAGPPTGEKLFF. Full variable domain (missing parts from reference TRBV14 and TRBJ1-4): EAGVTQFPSHSVIEKGQTVTLRCDPISGHDNLYWYRRVMGKEIKFLLHFVKESKQDESGMPNNRFLAERTGGTYSTLKVQPAELEDSGVYFCASSQAGPPTGEKLFFGSGTQLSVL.

V and J are TRBV18 and TRBJ2-4; D is uncertain. Trimming left V 6 bases short and J 2 bases short, with 14 bases between. The length of the CDR3 is 15 residues. Germline CDR1 reads KGHSH; CDR2 reads LQKENI. This CDR3 is CASSPLETPKNIQYF. The CDR3 coding sequence is TGTGCCAGCTCTCCCCTGGAGACACCCAAAAACATTCAGTACTTC.

CDR3 in amino acids: CASSLPSYTGELFF. The CDR3 nucleotides are TGTGCCAGCAGCTTGCCTAGTTACACCGGGGAGCTGTTTTTT. V and J are TRBV5-6 and TRBJ2-2; no clear D. Trimming took 1 base from V and 3 from J, leaving 7 bases between them. Germline assignment: CDR1 SGHDT and CDR2 YYEEEE. The CDR3 loop spans 14 amino acids.